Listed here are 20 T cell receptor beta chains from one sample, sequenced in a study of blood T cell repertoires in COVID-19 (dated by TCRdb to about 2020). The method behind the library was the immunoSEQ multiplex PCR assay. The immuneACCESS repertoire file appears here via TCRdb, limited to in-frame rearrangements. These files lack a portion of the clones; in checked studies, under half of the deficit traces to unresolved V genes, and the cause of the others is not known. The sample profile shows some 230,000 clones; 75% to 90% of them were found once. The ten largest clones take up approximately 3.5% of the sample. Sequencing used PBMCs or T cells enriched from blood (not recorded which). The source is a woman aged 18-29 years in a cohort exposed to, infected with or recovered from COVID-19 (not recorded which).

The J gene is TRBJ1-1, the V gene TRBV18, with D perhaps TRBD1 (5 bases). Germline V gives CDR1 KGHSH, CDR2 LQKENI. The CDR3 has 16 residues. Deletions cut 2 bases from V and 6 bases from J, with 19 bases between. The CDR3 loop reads CASSPIRGRGGPEAFF. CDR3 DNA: TGTGCCAGCTCACCAATAAGAGGACGGGGGGGACCTGAAGCTTTCTTT.

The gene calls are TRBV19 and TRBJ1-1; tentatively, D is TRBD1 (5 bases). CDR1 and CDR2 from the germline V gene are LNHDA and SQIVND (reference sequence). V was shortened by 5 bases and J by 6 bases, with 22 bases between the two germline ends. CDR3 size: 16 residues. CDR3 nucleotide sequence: TGTGCCAGTAGTGACCCTCCTTGGGGGGGAAAGGCTGAAGCTTTCTTT. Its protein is CASSDPPWGGKAEAFF.

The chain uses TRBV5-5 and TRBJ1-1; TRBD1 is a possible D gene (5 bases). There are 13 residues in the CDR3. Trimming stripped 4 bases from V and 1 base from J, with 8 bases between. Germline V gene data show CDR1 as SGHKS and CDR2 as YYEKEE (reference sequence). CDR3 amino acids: CASSADTNTEAFF. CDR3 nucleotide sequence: TGTGCCAGCAGCGCGGACACGAACACTGAAGCTTTCTTT.

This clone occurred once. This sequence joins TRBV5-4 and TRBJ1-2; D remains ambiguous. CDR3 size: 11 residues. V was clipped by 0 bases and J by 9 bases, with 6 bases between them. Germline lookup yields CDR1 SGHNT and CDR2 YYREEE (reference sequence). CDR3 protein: CASSLADSYTF. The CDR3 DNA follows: TGTGCCAGCAGCTTGGCCGACAGCTACACCTTC.

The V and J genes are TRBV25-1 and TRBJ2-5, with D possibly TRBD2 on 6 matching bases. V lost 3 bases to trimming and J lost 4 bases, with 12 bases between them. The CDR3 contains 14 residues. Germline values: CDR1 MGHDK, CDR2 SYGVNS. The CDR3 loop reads CASSEGGLLETQYF. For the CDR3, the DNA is TGTGCCAGCAGTGAGGGGGGTCTGCTAGAGACCCAGTACTTC.

The CDR3 reads CASSIWDSESHEQFF. CDR3 bases: TGTGCCAGTAGTATTTGGGACTCGGAGAGTCATGAGCAGTTCTTC. V usage is TRBV19 and J usage is TRBJ2-1, with D perhaps matching TRBD2 (6 bases). Germline CDR1 is LNHDA and CDR2 is SQIVND (reference sequence). V dropped 3 bases and J dropped 8 bases, with 17 bases sitting between them. CDR3 length: 15 residues.

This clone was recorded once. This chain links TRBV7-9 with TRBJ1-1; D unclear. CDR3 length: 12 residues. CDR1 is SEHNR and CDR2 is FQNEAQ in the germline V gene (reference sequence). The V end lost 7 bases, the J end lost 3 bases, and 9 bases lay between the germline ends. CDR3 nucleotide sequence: TGTGCCAGCAAACGGAGGGACACTGAAGCTTTCTTT. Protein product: CASKRRDTEAFF.

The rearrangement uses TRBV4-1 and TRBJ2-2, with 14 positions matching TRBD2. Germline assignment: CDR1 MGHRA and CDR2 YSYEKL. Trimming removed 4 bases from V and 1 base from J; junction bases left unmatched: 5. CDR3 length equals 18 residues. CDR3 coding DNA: TGCGCCAGCAGCCCGGGACTAGCGGGGGCCGTGAACACCGGGGAGCTGTTTTTT. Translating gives CASSPGLAGAVNTGELFF.

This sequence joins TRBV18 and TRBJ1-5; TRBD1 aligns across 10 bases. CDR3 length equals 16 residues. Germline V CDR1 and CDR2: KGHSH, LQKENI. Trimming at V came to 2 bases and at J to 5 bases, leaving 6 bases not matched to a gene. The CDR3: CASSPSGTGDYQPQHF. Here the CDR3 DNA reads TGTGCCAGCTCACCATCCGGGACAGGGGATTATCAGCCCCAGCATTTT.

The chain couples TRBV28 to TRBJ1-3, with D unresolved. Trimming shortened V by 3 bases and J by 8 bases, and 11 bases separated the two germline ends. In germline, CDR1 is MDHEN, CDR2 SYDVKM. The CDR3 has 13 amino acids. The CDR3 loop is CASSFEGPDTIYF. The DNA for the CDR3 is TGTGCCAGCAGTTTTGAGGGTCCGGACACCATATATTTT.

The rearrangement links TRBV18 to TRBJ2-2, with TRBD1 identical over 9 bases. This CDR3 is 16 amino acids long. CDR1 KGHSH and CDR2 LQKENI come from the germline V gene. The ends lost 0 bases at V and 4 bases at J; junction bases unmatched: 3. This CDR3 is CASSPPGQGFTGELFF. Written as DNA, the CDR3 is TGTGCCAGCTCACCACCGGGACAGGGCTTCACCGGGGAGCTGTTTTTT.

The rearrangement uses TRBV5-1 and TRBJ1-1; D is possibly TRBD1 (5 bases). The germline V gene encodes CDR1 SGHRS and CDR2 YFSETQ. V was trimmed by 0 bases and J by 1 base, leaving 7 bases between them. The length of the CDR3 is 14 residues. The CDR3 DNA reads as TGCGCCAGCAGCTTGGGAGGACAGAACACTGAAGCTTTCTTT. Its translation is CASSLGGQNTEAFF.

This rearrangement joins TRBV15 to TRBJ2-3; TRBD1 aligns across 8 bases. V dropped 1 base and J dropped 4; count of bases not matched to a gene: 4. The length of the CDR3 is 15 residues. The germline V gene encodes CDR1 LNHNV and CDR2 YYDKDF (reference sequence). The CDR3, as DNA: TGTGCCACCAGCAGAGGACAGGGGAGGTCAGATACGCAGTATTTT. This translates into CATSRGQGRSDTQYF.

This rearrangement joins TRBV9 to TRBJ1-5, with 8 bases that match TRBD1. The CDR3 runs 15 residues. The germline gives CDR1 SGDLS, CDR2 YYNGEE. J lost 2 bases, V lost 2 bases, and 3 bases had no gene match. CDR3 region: CASSVGQAGNQPQHF. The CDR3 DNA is TGTGCCAGCAGCGTGGGACAGGCGGGCAATCAGCCCCAGCATTTT.

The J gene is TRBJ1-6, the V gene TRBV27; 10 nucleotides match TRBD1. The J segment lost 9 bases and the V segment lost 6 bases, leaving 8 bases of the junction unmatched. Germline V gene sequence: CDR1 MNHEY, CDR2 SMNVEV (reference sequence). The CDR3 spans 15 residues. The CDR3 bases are TGTGCCAGCAGGTCCTTTTGGACAGGGGGTTCACCCCTCCACTTT. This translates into CASRSFWTGGSPLHF.

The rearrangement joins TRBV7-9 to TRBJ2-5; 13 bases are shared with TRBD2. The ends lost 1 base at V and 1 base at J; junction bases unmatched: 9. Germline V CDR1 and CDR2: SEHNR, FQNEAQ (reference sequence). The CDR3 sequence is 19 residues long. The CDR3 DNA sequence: TGTGCCAGCAGCTTAGTAGGACTAGCGGGGGCCCCGTCCCAAGAGACCCAGTACTTC. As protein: CASSLVGLAGAPSQETQYF.

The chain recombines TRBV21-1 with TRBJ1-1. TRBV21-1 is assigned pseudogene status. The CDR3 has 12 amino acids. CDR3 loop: CATRLRNTEAFF. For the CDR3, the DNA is TGTGCCACCAGACTGCGGAACACTGAAGCTTTCTTT.

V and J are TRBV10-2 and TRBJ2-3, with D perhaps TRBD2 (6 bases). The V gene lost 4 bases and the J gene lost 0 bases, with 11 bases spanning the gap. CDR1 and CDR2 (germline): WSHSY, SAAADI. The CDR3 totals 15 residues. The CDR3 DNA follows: TGCGCCAGCAGTGTCACGGGAGTGAGCACAGATACGCAGTATTTT. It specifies CASSVTGVSTDTQYF.

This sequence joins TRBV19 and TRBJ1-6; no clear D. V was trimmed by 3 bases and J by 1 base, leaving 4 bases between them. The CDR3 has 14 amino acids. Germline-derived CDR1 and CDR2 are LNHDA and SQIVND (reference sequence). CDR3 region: CASSMRSYNSPLHF. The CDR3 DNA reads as TGTGCCAGTAGTATGCGGTCCTATAATTCACCCCTCCACTTT.

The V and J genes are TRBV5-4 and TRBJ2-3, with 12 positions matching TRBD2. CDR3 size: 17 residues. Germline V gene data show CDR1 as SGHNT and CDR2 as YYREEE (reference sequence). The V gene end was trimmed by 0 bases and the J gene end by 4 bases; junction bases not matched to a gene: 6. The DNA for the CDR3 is TGTGCCAGCAGCTTGGGGCTAGCGGGAGGGCTTGCAGATACGCAGTATTTT. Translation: CASSLGLAGGLADTQYF.